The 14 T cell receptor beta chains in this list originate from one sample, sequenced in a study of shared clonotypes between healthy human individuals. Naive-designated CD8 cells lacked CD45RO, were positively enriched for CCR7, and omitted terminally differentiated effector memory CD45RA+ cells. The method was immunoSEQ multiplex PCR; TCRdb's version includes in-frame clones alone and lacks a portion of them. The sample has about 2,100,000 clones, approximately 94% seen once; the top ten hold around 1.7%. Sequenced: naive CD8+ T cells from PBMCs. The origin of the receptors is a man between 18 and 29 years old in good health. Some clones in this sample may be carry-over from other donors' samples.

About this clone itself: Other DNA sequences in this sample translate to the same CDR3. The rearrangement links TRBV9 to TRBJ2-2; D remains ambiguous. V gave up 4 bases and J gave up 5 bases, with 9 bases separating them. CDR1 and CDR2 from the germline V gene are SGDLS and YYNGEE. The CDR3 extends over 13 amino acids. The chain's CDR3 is CASSPAGTGELFF. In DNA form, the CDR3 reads TGTGCCAGCAGCCCAGCTGGAACCGGGGAGCTGTTTTTT.

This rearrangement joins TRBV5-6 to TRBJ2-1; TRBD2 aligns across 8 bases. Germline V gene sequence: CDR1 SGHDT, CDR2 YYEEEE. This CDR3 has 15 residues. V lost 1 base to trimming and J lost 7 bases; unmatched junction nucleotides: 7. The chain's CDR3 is CASSLSGGIGNEQFF. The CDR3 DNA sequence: TGTGCCAGCAGCTTGTCGGGAGGGATTGGTAATGAGCAGTTCTTC.

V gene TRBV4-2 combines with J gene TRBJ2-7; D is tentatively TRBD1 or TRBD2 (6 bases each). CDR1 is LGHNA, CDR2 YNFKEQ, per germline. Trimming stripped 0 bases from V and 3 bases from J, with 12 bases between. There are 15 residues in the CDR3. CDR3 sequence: CASSQERGRHYEQYF. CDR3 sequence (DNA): TGTGCCAGCAGCCAAGAAAGGGGGAGGCACTACGAGCAGTACTTC.

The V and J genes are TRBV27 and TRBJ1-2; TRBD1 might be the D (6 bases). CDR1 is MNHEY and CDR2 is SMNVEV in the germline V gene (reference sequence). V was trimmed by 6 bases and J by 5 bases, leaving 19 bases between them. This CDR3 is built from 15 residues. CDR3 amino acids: CASSLGAIPAYGYTF. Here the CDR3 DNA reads TGTGCCAGCAGCCTGGGGGCCATCCCAGCTTATGGCTACACCTTC.

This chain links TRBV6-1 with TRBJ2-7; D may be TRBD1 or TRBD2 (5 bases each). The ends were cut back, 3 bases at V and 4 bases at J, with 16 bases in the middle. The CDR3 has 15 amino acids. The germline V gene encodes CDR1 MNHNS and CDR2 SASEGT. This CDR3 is CASSEVGSGGYEQYF. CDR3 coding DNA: TGTGCCAGCAGTGAGGTCGGCAGTGGGGGATACGAGCAGTACTTC.

The CDR3 sequence: CAISGGAGGGNEQFF. The CDR3 DNA is TGTGCCATCAGTGGCGGGGCGGGAGGGGGCAATGAGCAGTTCTTC. The chain uses TRBV10-3 and TRBJ2-1; 9 bases are a match to TRBD2. The CDR3 has 15 amino acids. Germline V gene sequence: CDR1 ENHRY, CDR2 SYGVKD. V gave up 4 bases and J gave up 6 bases; unmatched junction bases: 7.

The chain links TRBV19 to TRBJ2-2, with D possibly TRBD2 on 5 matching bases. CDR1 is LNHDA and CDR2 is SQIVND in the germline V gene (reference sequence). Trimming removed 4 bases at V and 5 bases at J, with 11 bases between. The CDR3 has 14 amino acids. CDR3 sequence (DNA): TGTGCCAGTAGTACGGGGATTTGGACCGGGGAGCTGTTTTTT. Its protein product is CASSTGIWTGELFF. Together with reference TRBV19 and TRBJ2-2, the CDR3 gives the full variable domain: DGGITQSPKYLFRKEGQNVTLSCEQNLNHDAMYWYRQDPGQGLRLIYYSQIVNDFQKGDIAEGYSVSREKKESFPLTVTSAQKNPTAFYLCASSTGIWTGELFFGEGSRLTVL.

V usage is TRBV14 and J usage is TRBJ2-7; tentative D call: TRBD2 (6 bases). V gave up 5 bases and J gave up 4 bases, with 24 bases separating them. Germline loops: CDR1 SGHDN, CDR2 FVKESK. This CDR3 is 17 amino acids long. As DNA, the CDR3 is TGTGCCAGCAGCTTTGGGGGGTATGGAGTTGGTTTTTACGAGCAGTACTTC. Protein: CASSFGGYGVGFYEQYF.

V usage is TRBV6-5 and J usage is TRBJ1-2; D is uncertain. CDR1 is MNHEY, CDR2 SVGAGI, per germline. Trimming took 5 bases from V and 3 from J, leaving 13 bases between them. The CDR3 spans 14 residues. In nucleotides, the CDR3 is TGTGCCAGCAGTCCGAAGGACGGGGACTATGGCTACACCTTC. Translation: CASSPKDGDYGYTF.

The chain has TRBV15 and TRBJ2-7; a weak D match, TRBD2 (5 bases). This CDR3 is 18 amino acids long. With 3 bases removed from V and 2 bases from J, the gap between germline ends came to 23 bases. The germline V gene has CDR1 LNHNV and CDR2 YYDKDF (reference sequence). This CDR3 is CATSSGVINGLLPYEQYF. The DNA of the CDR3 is TGTGCCACCAGCAGTGGAGTTATAAACGGACTGCTGCCCTACGAGCAGTACTTC.

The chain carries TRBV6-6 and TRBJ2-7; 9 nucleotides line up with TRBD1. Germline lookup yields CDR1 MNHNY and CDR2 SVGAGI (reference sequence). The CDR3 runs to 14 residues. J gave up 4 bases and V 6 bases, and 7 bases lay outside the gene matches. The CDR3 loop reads CASRETGGGYEQYF. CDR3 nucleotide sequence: TGTGCCAGCAGAGAAACAGGGGGCGGGTACGAGCAGTACTTC.

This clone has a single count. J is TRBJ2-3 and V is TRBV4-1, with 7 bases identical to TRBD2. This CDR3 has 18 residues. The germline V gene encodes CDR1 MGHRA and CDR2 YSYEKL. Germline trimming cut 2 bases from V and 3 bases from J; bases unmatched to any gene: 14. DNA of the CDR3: TGCGCCAGCAGCCAACACCGGGTGTCCAGGGAGGGGACAGATACGCAGTATTTT. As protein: CASSQHRVSREGTDTQYF.

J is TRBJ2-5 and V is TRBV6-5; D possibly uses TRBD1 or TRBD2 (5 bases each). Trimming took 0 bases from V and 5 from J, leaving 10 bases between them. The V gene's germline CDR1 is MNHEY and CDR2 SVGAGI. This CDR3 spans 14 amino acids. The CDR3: CASSYSQRDETQYF. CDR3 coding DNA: TGTGCCAGCAGTTACTCACAGAGGGACGAGACCCAGTACTTC.

The CDR3 sequence: CASSQGGRAGGDTQYF. CDR3 bases: TGCGCCAGCAGCCAAGGCGGGAGGGCCGGTGGGGATACGCAGTATTTT. The rearrangement uses TRBV4-1 and TRBJ2-3; 9 bases are a match to TRBD2. The CDR3 spans 16 residues. V shed 1 base and J 6 bases; nucleotides not matched to a gene: 8. Germline CDR1 is MGHRA and CDR2 is YSYEKL.